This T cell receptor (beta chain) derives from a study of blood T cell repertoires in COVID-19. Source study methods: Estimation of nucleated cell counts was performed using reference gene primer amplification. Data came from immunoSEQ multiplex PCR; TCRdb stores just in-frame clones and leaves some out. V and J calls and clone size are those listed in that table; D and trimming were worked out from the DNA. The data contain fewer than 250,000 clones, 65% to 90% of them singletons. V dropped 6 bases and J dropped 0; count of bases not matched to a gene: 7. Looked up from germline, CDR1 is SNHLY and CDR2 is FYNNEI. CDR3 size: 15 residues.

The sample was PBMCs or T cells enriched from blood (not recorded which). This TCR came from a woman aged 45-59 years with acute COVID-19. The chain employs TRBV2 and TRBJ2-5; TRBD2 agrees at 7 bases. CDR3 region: CASRSRAGYQETQYF. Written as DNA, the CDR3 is TGTGCCAGCAGGTCGAGAGCGGGGTACCAAGAGACCCAGTACTTC.